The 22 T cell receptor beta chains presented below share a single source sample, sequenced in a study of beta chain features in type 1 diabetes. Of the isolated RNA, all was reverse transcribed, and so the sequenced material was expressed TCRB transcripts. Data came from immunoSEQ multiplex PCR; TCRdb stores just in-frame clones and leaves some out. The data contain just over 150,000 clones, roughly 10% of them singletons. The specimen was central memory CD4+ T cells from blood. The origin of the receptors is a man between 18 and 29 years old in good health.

The CDR3: CAWSVDRALNEQYF. The CDR3, as DNA: TGTGCCTGGAGTGTTGACCGGGCCCTGAACGAGCAGTACTTC. The genes are TRBV30 and TRBJ2-7; D not resolved. The V end was cut by 0 bases, the J end by 5 bases, with 14 bases between. Germline V gene sequence: CDR1 GTSNPN, CDR2 SVGIG (reference sequence). CDR3 size: 14 residues. Together with reference TRBV30 and TRBJ2-7, the CDR3 gives the full variable domain: SQTIHQWPATLVQPVGSPLSLECTVEGTSNPNLYWYRQAAGRGLQLLFYSVGIGQISSEVPQNLSASRPQDRQFILSSKKLLLSDSGFYLCAWSVDRALNEQYFGPGTRLTVT.

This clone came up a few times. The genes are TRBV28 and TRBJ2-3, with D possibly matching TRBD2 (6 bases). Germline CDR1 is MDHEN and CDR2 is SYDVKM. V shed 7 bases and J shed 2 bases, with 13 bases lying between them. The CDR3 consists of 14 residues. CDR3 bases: TGTGCCAGCACTGGAGGGGTCCCCACAGATACGCAGTATTTT. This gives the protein CASTGGVPTDTQYF.

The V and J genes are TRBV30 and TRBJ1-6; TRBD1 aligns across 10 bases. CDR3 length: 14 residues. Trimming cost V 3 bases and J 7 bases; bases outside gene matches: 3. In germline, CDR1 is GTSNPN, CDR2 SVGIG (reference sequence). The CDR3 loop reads CAWRTGGRNSPLHF. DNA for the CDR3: TGTGCCTGGAGGACAGGGGGCCGGAATTCACCCCTCCACTTT.

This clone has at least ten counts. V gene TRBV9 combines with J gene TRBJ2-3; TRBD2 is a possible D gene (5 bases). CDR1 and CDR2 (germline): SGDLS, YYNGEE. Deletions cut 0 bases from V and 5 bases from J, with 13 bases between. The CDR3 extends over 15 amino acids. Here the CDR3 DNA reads TGTGCCAGCAGCGTAGAGGATGGGAGAGGAGATACGCAGTATTTT. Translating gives CASSVEDGRGDTQYF.

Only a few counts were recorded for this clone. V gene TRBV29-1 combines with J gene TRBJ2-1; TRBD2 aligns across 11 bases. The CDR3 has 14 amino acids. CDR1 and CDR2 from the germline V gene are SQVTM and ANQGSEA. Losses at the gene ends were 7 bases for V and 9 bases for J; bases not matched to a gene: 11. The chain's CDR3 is CSALTSGSSSEQFF. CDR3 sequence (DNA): TGCAGCGCCCTAACTAGCGGGAGCTCTAGTGAGCAGTTCTTC.

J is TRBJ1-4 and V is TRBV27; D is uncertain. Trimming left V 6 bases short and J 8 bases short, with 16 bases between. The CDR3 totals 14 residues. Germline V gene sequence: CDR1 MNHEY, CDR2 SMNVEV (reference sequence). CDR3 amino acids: CASRSLEQLEKLFF. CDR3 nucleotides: TGTGCCAGCAGATCCTTGGAACAGCTCGAAAAACTGTTTTTT. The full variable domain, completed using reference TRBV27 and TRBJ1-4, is EAQVTQNPRYLITVTGKKLTVTCSQNMNHEYMSWYRQDPGLGLRQIYYSMNVEVTDKGDVPEGYKVSRKEKRNFPLILESPSPNQTSLYFCASRSLEQLEKLFFGSGTQLSVL.

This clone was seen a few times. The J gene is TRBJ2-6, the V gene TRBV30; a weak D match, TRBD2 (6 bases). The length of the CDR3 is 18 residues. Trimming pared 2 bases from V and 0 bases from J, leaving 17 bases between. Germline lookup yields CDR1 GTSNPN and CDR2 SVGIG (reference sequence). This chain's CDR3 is CAWSHLGTSSSGANVLTF. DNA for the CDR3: TGTGCCTGGAGTCATCTCGGGACTTCGAGCTCTGGGGCCAACGTCCTGACTTTC.

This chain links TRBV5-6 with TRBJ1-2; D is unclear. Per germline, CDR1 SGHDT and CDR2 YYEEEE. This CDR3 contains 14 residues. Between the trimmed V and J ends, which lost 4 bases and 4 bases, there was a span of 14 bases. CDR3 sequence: CASSRRDRGYGYTF. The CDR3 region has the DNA TGTGCCAGCAGCCGCCGGGATCGGGGCTATGGCTACACCTTC.

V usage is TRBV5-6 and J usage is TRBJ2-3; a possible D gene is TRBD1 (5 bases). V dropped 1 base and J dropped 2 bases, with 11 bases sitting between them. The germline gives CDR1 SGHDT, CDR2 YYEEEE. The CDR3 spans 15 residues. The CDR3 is CASSLQGFVTDTQYF. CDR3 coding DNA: TGTGCCAGCAGCTTGCAGGGCTTCGTCACAGATACGCAGTATTTT.

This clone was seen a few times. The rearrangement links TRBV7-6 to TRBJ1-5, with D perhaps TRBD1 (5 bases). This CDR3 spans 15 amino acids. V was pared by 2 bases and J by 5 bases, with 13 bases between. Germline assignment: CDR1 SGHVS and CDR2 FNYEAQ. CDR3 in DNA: TGTGCCAGCAGCTTAACAAGGGGCAGGGATCAGCCCCAGCATTTT. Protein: CASSLTRGRDQPQHF.

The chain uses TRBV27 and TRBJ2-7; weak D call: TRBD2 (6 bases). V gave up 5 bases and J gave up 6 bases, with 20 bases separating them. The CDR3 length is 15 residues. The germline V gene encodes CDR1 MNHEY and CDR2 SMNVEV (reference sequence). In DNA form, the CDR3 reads TGTGCCAGCAGTACGAGTCTAGCGATGTTTCCCGAGCAGTACTTC. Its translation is CASSTSLAMFPEQYF.

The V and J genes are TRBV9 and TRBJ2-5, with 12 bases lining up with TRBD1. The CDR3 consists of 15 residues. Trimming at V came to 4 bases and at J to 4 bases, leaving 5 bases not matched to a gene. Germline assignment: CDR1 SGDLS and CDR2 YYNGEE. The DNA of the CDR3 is TGTGCCAGCAGCCCGGGACAGGGGGCTTTAGAGACCCAGTACTTC. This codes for CASSPGQGALETQYF.

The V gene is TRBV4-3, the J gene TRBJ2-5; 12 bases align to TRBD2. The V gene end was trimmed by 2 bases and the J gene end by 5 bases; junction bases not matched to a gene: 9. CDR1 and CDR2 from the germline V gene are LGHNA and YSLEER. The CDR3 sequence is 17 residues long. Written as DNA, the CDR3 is TGCGCCAGCAGCCAAACCTCTAGCGGGAGGGCCCGGGAGACCCAGTACTTC. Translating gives CASSQTSSGRARETQYF.

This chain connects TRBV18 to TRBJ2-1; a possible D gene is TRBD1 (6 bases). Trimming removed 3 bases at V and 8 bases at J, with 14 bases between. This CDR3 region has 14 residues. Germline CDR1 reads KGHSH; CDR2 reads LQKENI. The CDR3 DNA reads TGTGCCAGCTCACCCGGGACACCTCGCGATGAGCAGTTCTTC. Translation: CASSPGTPRDEQFF.

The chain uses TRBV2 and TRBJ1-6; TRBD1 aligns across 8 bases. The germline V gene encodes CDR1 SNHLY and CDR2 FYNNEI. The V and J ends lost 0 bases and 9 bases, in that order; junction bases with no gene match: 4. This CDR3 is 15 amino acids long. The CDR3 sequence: CASSEASGGSSPLHF. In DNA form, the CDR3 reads TGTGCCAGCAGTGAAGCATCAGGGGGCAGTTCACCCCTCCACTTT. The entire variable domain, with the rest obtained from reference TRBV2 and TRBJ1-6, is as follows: EPEVTQTPSHQVTQMGQEVILRCVPISNHLYFYWYRQILGQKVEFLVSFYNNEISEKSEIFDDQFSVERPDGSNFTLKIRSTKLEDSAMYFCASSEASGGSSPLHFGNGTRLTVT.

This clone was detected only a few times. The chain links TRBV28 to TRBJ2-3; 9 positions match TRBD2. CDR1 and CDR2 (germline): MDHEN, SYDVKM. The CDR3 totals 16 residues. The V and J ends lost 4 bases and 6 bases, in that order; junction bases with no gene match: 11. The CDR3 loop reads CASSSYSGSADDTQYF. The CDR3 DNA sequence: TGTGCCAGCAGTTCCTATAGCGGGAGTGCCGATGATACGCAGTATTTT.

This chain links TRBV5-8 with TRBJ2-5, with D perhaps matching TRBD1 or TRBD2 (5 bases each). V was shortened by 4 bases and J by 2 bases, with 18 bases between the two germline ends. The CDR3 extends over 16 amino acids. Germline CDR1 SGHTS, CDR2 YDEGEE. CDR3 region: CASSREGASRQETQYF. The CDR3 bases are TGTGCCAGCAGCCGCGAAGGGGCTAGCAGACAAGAGACCCAGTACTTC.

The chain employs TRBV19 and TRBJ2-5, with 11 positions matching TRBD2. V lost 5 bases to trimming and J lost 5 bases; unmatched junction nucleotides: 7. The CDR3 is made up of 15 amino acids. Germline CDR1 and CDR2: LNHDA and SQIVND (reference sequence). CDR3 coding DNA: TGTGCCAGTAGTGCCTTAGCGGGGGGGCCGGAGACCCAGTACTTC. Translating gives CASSALAGGPETQYF.

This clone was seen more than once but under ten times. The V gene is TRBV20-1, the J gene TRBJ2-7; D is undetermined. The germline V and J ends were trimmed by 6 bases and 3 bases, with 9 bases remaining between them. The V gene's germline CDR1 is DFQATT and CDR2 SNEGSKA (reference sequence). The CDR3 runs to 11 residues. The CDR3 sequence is CSAPGGYEQYF. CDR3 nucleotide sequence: TGCAGTGCCCCCGGTGGCTACGAGCAGTACTTC.

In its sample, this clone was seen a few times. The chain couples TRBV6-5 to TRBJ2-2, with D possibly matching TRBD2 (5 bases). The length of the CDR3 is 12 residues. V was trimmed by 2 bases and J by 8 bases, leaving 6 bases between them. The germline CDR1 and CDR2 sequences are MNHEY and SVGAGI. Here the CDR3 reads CASSYRRGELFF. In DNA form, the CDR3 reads TGTGCCAGCAGTTACAGGAGGGGGGAGCTGTTTTTT.

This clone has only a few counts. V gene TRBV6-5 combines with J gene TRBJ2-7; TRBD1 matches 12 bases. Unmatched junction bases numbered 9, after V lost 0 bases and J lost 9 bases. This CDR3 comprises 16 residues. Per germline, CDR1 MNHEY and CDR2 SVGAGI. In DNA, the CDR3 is TGTGCCAGCAGTTACTCATTTTTGGGACAGGGGGCCCCGCAGTACTTC. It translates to CASSYSFLGQGAPQYF.

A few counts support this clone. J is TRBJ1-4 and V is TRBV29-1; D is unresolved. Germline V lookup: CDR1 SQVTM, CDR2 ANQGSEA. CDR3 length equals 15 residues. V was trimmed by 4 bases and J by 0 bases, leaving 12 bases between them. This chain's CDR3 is CSVGSRFATNEKLFF. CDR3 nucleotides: TGCAGCGTTGGAAGTCGTTTTGCAACTAATGAAAAACTGTTTTTT.